This T cell receptor (beta chain) was observed in a study of Graves' ophthalmopathy and Graves' hyperthyroidism. The CDR3 totals 16 residues. V was trimmed by 7 bases and J by 0 bases, leaving 13 bases between them. Germline values: CDR1 SGHTA, CDR2 FQGNSA. TCR beta CDR3 regions were amplified from RNA transcripts. HTBI-primed RT-PCR formed the first round, and a multiplex PCR formed the second. TCRdb re-derived calls from the multiplex PCR reads in MiXCR, one entry per CDR3 protein. The sample consists of roughly 610,000 distinct CDR3 sequences, around a fifth of them appearing once. The TCR comes from a woman between 18 and 30 years old with stable Graves' hyperthyroidism. Some clones in this sample may be carry-over from other donors' samples. The sample was peripheral blood. The chain has TRBV7-2 and TRBJ1-6; D call uncertain. For the CDR3, the DNA is TGTGCCAGCAACTCAGGCCGGAGCTCCTATAATTCACCCCTCCACTTT. Its translation is CASNSGRSSYNSPLHF.